The T cell receptor (beta chain) described here comes from a study of T cell changes during pregnancy in multiple sclerosis. Assay: immunoSEQ multiplex PCR; the TCRdb copy retains only in-frame clones and omits some. This table has about 110,000 clones, 91% appearing once. The V end was cut by 3 bases, the J end by 5 bases, with 10 bases between. From germline, CDR1 is LNHDA and CDR2 SQIVND (reference sequence). The CDR3 is 13 residues long. The chain has TRBV19 and TRBJ1-2; possible D gene TRBD1, 5 bases. This TCR was sampled from a female donor with multiple sclerosis, enrolled in a pregnancy study. The sample was peripheral blood, taken before pregnancy. CDR3 nucleotide sequence: TGTGCCAGTAGTATGCAGGGATTTTATGGCTACACCTTC. Its translation: CASSMQGFYGYTF.